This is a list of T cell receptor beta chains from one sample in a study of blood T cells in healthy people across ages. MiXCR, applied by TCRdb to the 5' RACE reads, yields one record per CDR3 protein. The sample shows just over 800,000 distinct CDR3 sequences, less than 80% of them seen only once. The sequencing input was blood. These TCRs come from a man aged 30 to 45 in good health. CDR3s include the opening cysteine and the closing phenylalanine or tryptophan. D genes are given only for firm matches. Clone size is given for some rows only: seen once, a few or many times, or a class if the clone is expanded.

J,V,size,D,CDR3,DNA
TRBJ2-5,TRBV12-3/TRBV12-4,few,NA,CASSGGTQYF,TGTGCCAGCAGCGGGGGGACCCAGTACTTC
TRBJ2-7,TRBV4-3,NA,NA,CASSQGIGGFYEQYF,TGCGCCAGCAGCCAAGGAATAGGGGGGTTCTACGAGCAGTACTTC
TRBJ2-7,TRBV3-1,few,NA,CASSQSYGEQYF,TGTGCCAGCAGCCAATCCTACGGCGAGCAGTACTTC
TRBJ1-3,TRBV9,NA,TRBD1,CASSVGGGSSGNTIYF,TGTGCCAGCAGCGTAGGAGGGGGCAGTTCTGGAAACACCATATATTTT
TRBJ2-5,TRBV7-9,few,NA,CASSFVTLAGDGETQYF,TGTGCCAGCAGCTTCGTTACATTGGCAGGGGATGGAGAGACCCAGTACTTC
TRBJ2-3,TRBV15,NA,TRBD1,CATSLIQGADTQYF,TGTGCCACCAGCCTAATACAGGGGGCAGATACGCAGTATTTT
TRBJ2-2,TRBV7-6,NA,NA,CASSLWSGINTGELFF,TGTGCCAGCAGCTTATGGTCTGGGATAAACACCGGGGAGCTGTTTTTT
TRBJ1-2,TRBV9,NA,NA,CASSDQLNPDRNYGYTF,TGTGCCAGCAGCGACCAACTTAACCCGGACAGAAACTATGGCTACACCTTC
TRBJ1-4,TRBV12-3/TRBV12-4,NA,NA,CASSLQSEKLFF,TGTGCCAGCAGTTTACAGAGTGAAAAACTGTTTTTT
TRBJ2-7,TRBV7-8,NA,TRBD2,CASSLAPGGGYEQYF,TGTGCCAGCAGCTTAGCGCCGGGCGGGGGCTACGAGCAGTACTTC
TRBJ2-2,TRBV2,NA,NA,CASSGVNTGELFF,TGTGCCAGCAGTGGGGTTAACACCGGGGAGCTGTTTTTT
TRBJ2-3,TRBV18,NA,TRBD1,CASSPPRGQADTRYF,TGTGCCAGCTCACCACCAAGGGGGCAGGCAGATACGCGGTATTTT
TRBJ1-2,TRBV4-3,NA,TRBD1,CASSHDGDRGYGYTF,TGCGCCAGCAGCCATGACGGAGACAGGGGCTATGGCTACACCTTC
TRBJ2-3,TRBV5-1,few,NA,CASSLLGSYTDTQYF,TGCGCCAGCAGCTTGTTGGGGTCCTACACAGATACGCAGTATTTT
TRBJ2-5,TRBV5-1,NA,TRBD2,CASSLASSGGRMETQYF,TGCGCCAGCAGCTTGGCTTCTAGCGGGGGCCGGATGGAGACCCAGTACTTC
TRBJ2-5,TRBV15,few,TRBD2,CATSRETSAWGQETQYF,TGTGCCACCAGCAGAGAGACTAGCGCTTGGGGCCAAGAGACCCAGTACTTC
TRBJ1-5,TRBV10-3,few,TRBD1,CATGGQGDDQPQHF,TGTGCCACCGGGGGACAGGGTGACGATCAGCCCCAGCATTTT
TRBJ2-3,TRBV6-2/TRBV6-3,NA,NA,CASSYLRGSADTQYF,TGTGCCAGCAGTTACCTTCGGGGGAGCGCAGATACGCAGTATTTT
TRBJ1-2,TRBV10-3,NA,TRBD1,CAISESTGAPCGYTF,TGTGCCATCAGTGAGTCGACAGGGGCCCCCTGCGGCTACACCTTC
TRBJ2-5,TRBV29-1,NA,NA,CSVEDSGVGETQYF,TGCAGCGTCGAAGATTCAGGGGTAGGAGAGACCCAGTACTTC
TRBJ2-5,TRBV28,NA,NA,CASIQLGGRGTQYF,TGTGCCAGCATCCAATTAGGGGGGCGTGGGACCCAGTACTTC
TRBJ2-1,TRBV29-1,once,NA,CSAPVGDEQFF,TGCAGCGCCCCCGTGGGTGACGAGCAGTTCTTC
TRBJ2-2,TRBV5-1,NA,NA,CASSMEGEDTGELFF,TGCGCCAGCAGCATGGAGGGGGAGGACACCGGGGAGCTGTTTTTT
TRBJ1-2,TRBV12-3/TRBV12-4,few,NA,CASSSTRTNFNYGYTF,TGTGCCAGCAGTTCCACCCGGACAAACTTTAATTATGGCTACACCTTC
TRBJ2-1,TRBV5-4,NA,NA,CASSFPQYSYNEQFF,TGTGCCAGCAGCTTTCCACAGTACTCCTACAATGAGCAGTTCTTC
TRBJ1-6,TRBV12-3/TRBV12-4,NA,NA,CASSLRTTLLPTLHF,TGTGCCAGCAGTCTACGGACGACTCTCCTCCCCACCCTCCACTTT
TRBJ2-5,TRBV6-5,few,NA,CASREGETQYF,TGTGCCAGCCGGGAAGGAGAGACCCAGTACTTC
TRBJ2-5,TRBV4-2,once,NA,CASSQDGSLLLQETQYF,TGTGCCAGCAGCCAAGATGGGAGTCTGCTACTACAAGAGACCCAGTACTTC
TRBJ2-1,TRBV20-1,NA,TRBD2,CSARVGKRLSGGSPYNEQFF,TGCAGTGCTAGAGTGGGAAAGAGATTAAGCGGGGGCTCGCCCTACAATGAGCAGTTCTTC
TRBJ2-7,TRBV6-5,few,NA,CASSPGEGLSYEQYF,TGTGCCAGCAGCCCCGGGGAAGGTCTCTCCTACGAGCAGTACTTC
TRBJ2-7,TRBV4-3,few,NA,CASSQDQSQGFYEQYF,TGCGCCAGCAGCCAAGATCAATCCCAGGGCTTCTACGAGCAGTACTTC
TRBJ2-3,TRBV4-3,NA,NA,CASSQDLQAADTQYF,TGCGCCAGCAGCCAAGATTTGCAGGCCGCAGATACGCAGTATTTT